This paragraph covers one T cell receptor (beta chain) sequence. This entry is derived from a study of blood T cell repertoires in COVID-19. Study-wide context: There were acute and convalescent COVID-19 samples, and they came from the United States, Italy and Spain.

This CDR3 region has 19 residues. The age range of participants was about 18 to 95 years, with residence in about 25 US areas. Original analysis: The assay estimated nucleated cells by amplifying reference gene primers. Method: immunoSEQ multiplex PCR; TCRdb's copy keeps in-frame clones and lacks some. For V, J and clone size, that table is used; D and trimming come from the DNA. The repertoire has fewer than 400,000 clones, 80% to 90% of them found once; the top ten carry 8% to 9%. This clonotype originated in a woman between 18 and 30 years old who had recovered from COVID-19. Sequenced input: PBMCs or T cells enriched from blood (not recorded which). V gene TRBV21-1 combines with J gene TRBJ2-7; TRBD2 is taken as the D call from the table, unchecked against the DNA. TRBV21-1 constitutes a pseudogene. The DNA for the CDR3 is TGTGCCAGCAGCAAAGCGCAAGGTAGCGGGGGGCCGATACCCTACGAGCAGTACTTC. As protein: CASSKAQGSGGPIPYEQYF.